This T cell receptor (beta chain) came from a study of cytomegalovirus exposure and HLA in healthy donors. PCR used 60 Vbeta primers and 13 Jbeta primers. Profiled with immunoSEQ multiplex PCR; TCRdb holds only in-frame clones, not every one. There are around 30,000 clones in the sample; approximately 87% occur only once, and 2.7% lies in the top ten. The sequenced sample was PBMCs. This sequence originates from a boy aged 10-17 years in good health and CMV-seronegative.

CDR3 loop: CAWSVLAGGPNEQFF. CDR3 nucleotide sequence: TGTGCCTGGAGTGTGCTAGCGGGGGGGCCGAATGAGCAGTTCTTC. The chain has TRBV30 and TRBJ2-1; 12 bases match TRBD2. The CDR3 runs 15 residues. CDR1 GTSNPN and CDR2 SVGIG come from the germline V gene (reference sequence). The V gene end was trimmed by 0 bases and the J gene end by 7 bases; junction bases not matched to a gene: 4.